This record looks at one T cell receptor beta chain sequence and its context. Its antigen has not been determined. Nothing much larger sits one base from this clone, and base qualities are not available. To prepare the library, RT-PCR was applied. Sequencing was performed on an Illumina HiSeq 2500. Through fastp at Q25 and MiXCR, TCRdb rebuilt clones from the public reads, retaining in-frame beta chains. Identical CDR3 protein sequences are pooled into one entry, listed with their most common genes and DNA. The sample contains some 640,000 distinct CDR3 sequences, around 14% of them found a single time. Around 6.5% of the sample goes to the ten largest clones. The data were taken from a study of response to subunit inactivated influenza vaccine (dated by TCRdb to the late 2010s). Background for the entire study: The study used deep quantitative T cell receptor repertoire profiling to track responses to a trivalent subunit inactivated influenza vaccine.

The investigation overall reported the following: It was suggested by the authors that each seasonal influenza vaccination may recruit only a limited number of new T cells.

Sequences were derived from PBMCs from blood, sampled about 14 days before vaccination. The sequence was obtained from a middle-aged man who received an inactivated influenza vaccine. Donor details come from another sample of the same person, matched by shared clones.

The CDR3 in this case is CRAEGVSGQGSYEQYF. DNA sequence: TGCAGAGCCGAAGGGGTTTCAGGACAGGGGTCCTACGAGCAGTACTTC. This chain joins TRBV20-1 to TRBJ2-7; TRBD1 aligns with 9 central bases. The CDR1 and CDR2 encoded by the germline V gene (reference sequence) are DFQATT and SNEGSKA. From the cysteine through the phenylalanine, the CDR3 covers 16 amino acids. CDR3 DNA is the only sequence kept; it has 48 bases, read in frame from the first base.